The sequence of this T cell receptor beta chain was determined in a study of T-cell reconstitution after alpha-beta-depleted transplantation in children. Unique molecular identifiers were incorporated when the TCRbeta library was constructed. TCRdb re-called the PCR reads with MiXCR, one entry per CDR3 protein. Here the sample spans more than 250,000 distinct CDR3 sequences, about 10% being singletons. In this sample, this clonotype turned up many times. The germline V gene encodes CDR1 SGHRS and CDR2 YFSETQ. This CDR3 has 15 amino acids. Trimming took 2 bases from V and 7 from J; bases not matched to a gene: 9.

Sequenced here: PBMCs from the stem cell graft donor, sampled from the stem cell graft. The chain couples TRBV5-1 to TRBJ2-7; 10 bases map to TRBD2. This sequence was found in a human donor who donated a stem cell graft to a child with SCID. CDR3 sequence: CASSFSSGGFLEQYF. Here the CDR3 DNA reads TGCGCCAGCAGCTTTTCTAGCGGGGGTTTTTTGGAGCAGTACTTC.